A single sample is the source of the 17 T cell receptor beta chains below, sequenced in a study of shared clonotypes between healthy human individuals. The assay was immunoSEQ multiplex PCR, and TCRdb's table has in-frame clones only and misses some. Of roughly 450,000 clones in the sample, roughly 78% were seen once. The sample was PBMCs. The receptors stem from a woman between 35 and 50 years old in good health. Some clones in this sample may be carry-over from other donors' samples.

V usage is TRBV5-1 and J usage is TRBJ2-7, with D maybe TRBD1 (6 bases). CDR1 and CDR2 (germline): SGHRS, YFSETQ. Trimming removed 4 bases at V and 0 bases at J, with 11 bases between. The CDR3 is 14 amino acids. The chain's CDR3 is CASSPQGGSYEQYF. The DNA for the CDR3 is TGCGCCAGCAGCCCACAGGGTGGCTCCTACGAGCAGTACTTC.

The rearrangement uses TRBV29-1 and TRBJ1-4, with 8 bases lining up with TRBD1. CDR1 and CDR2 (germline): SQVTM, ANQGSEA. This CDR3 is built from 13 residues. V lost 5 bases, J lost 8 bases, and 7 bases stayed unmatched. CDR3 nucleotides: TGCAGCGTTAGTTCAGGGGGCAGAGAAAAACTGTTTTTT. It encodes CSVSSGGREKLFF.

The chain links TRBV7-2 to TRBJ1-2, with D maybe TRBD1 (5 bases). CDR1 SGHTA and CDR2 FQGNSA come from the germline V gene. The V end was cut by 2 bases, the J end by 5 bases, with 12 bases between. The CDR3 has 14 residues. CDR3 nucleotide sequence: TGTGCCAGCAGCTTACTGGGGCAGGTGTATGGCTACACCTTC. It yields the protein CASSLLGQVYGYTF.

The chain links TRBV19 to TRBJ2-7; 9 bases align to TRBD2. V dropped 3 bases and J dropped 4; count of bases not matched to a gene: 10. The germline V gene has CDR1 LNHDA and CDR2 SQIVND (reference sequence). The CDR3 covers 16 residues. The chain's CDR3 is CASSMMASGTGYEQYF. The CDR3 DNA reads TGTGCCAGTAGTATGATGGCTAGCGGGACGGGTTACGAGCAGTACTTC. Filled out from reference TRBV19 and TRBJ2-7, the complete variable domain reads DGGITQSPKYLFRKEGQNVTLSCEQNLNHDAMYWYRQDPGQGLRLIYYSQIVNDFQKGDIAEGYSVSREKKESFPLTVTSAQKNPTAFYLCASSMMASGTGYEQYFGPGTRLTVT.

The chain combines TRBV27 with TRBJ2-3; D call uncertain. The V end was cut by 7 bases, the J end by 1 base, with 6 bases between. The CDR3 has 12 amino acids. Germline values: CDR1 MNHEY, CDR2 SMNVEV (reference sequence). The CDR3 DNA is TGTGCCAGCATCTGGGGCACAGATACGCAGTATTTT. Its protein product is CASIWGTDTQYF.

This sequence joins TRBV28 and TRBJ1-4; D gene uncertain. The CDR3 has 15 amino acids. CDR1 and CDR2 (germline): MDHEN, SYDVKM. Trimming removed 2 bases at V and 0 bases at J, with 7 bases between. The CDR3 loop is CASSLEVSTNEKLFF. The CDR3 DNA reads as TGTGCCAGCAGTTTAGAGGTATCAACTAATGAAAAACTGTTTTTT.

The V call is TRBV28, the J call TRBJ1-4; tentatively, D is TRBD1 (6 bases). CDR1 and CDR2 from the germline V gene are MDHEN and SYDVKM. The V gene lost 5 bases and the J gene lost 2 bases, with 12 bases spanning the gap. This CDR3 is built from 15 residues. The CDR3: CASSPTGFTNEKLFF. CDR3 DNA sequence: TGTGCCAGCAGTCCCACAGGGTTTACTAATGAAAAACTGTTTTTT. Using reference TRBV28 and TRBJ1-4 for the parts outside the CDR3, the full variable domain is DVKVTQSSRYLVKRTGEKVFLECVQDMDHENMFWYRQDPGLGLRLIYFSYDVKMKEKGDIPEGYSVSREKKERFSLILESASTNQTSMYLCASSPTGFTNEKLFFGSGTQLSVL.

This chain links TRBV4-1 with TRBJ2-7, with 9 bases identical to TRBD1. With V trimmed by 4 bases and J by 5 bases, 9 bases remained unmatched. The V gene's germline CDR1 is MGHRA and CDR2 YSYEKL. This CDR3 has 15 residues. In DNA form, the CDR3 reads TGCGCCAGCAGCCTCCGCGGGACAGGGAAGGACGAGCAGTACTTC. Translated, it gives CASSLRGTGKDEQYF.

The chain is built from TRBV28 and TRBJ2-3; 12 nucleotides line up with TRBD1. V shed 7 bases, J shed 6 bases, and the junction held 11 bases outside the gene matches. Germline V gene lookup returns CDR1 MDHEN and CDR2 SYDVKM. This CDR3 contains 16 residues. CDR3 DNA: TGTGCCAGCACGATGCTGGGGACAGGGGGCATGGATACGCAGTATTTT. Encoded protein: CASTMLGTGGMDTQYF. Full variable domain (missing parts from reference TRBV28 and TRBJ2-3): DVKVTQSSRYLVKRTGEKVFLECVQDMDHENMFWYRQDPGLGLRLIYFSYDVKMKEKGDIPEGYSVSREKKERFSLILESASTNQTSMYLCASTMLGTGGMDTQYFGPGTRLTVL.

This clone was recorded once. This rearrangement joins TRBV11-2 to TRBJ2-1; TRBD2 matches 11 bases. Germline-derived CDR1 and CDR2 are SGHAT and FQNNGV. After removal of 0 bases from V and 3 bases from J, the junction contained 7 bases not matched to a gene. CDR3 length: 18 residues. The CDR3 DNA follows: TGTGCCAGCAGCTTAGATCTGTTAGCGGGAGGGCTCTACAATGAGCAGTTCTTC. Translated, it gives CASSLDLLAGGLYNEQFF.

CDR3 DNA: TGTGCCAGCAGCTTAGATCTGGGCCTAGGTGAAAAACTGTTTTTT. Translated: CASSLDLGLGEKLFF. The rearrangement joins TRBV7-9 to TRBJ1-4, with unresolved D. V lost 1 base to trimming and J lost 7 bases, with 13 bases between them. The CDR3 spans 15 residues. The germline V gene has CDR1 SEHNR and CDR2 FQNEAQ (reference sequence).

This chain connects TRBV2 to TRBJ2-2; D not certain. The length of the CDR3 is 15 residues. V lost 0 bases and J 6 bases, leaving 11 bases between the germline ends. Germline values: CDR1 SNHLY, CDR2 FYNNEI. In nucleotides, the CDR3 is TGTGCCAGCAGTGAAGCGGTCTTGGGATCCGGGGAGCTGTTTTTT. Its protein is CASSEAVLGSGELFF. The full variable domain, in which reference TRBV2 and TRBJ2-2 provide the parts outside the CDR3, is EPEVTQTPSHQVTQMGQEVILRCVPISNHLYFYWYRQILGQKVEFLVSFYNNEISEKSEIFDDQFSVERPDGSNFTLKIRSTKLEDSAMYFCASSEAVLGSGELFFGEGSRLTVL.

The chain joins TRBV29-1 to TRBJ2-1; 7 bases fit TRBD2. The CDR3 spans 16 residues. The V gene's germline CDR1 is SQVTM and CDR2 ANQGSEA. The CDR3 DNA is TGCAGTGTGGGGCTAGCGGTAGCATATAGAACCAATGAGCAGTTCTTC. Protein product: CSVGLAVAYRTNEQFF.

CDR3 in amino acids: CASSLQTGNSPLHF. In DNA form, the CDR3 reads TGTGCCAGCAGTTTACAGACAGGGAACTCACCCCTCCACTTT. V gene TRBV28 combines with J gene TRBJ1-6; TRBD1 matches 7 bases. From germline, CDR1 is MDHEN and CDR2 SYDVKM. CDR3 length: 14 residues. The V and J ends lost 2 bases and 10 bases, in that order; junction bases with no gene match: 5.

The rearrangement uses TRBV6-5 and TRBJ1-1; 7 bases are a match to TRBD1. Germline CDR1 MNHEY, CDR2 SVGAGI. V lost 1 base and J lost 8; bases outside the gene matches: 10. The CDR3 totals 15 residues. CDR3 sequence: CASSYWGRGRFEAFF. CDR3 bases: TGTGCCAGCAGTTACTGGGGCAGGGGGAGGTTCGAAGCTTTCTTT.

V gene TRBV27 combines with J gene TRBJ2-2; no clear D gene. The CDR3 length is 15 residues. V was trimmed by 2 bases and J by 6 bases, leaving 13 bases between them. Germline V lookup: CDR1 MNHEY, CDR2 SMNVEV (reference sequence). CDR3 bases: TGTGCCAGCAGTTTAGGCCCTAGGTGGGCCGGGGAGCTGTTTTTT. Translated: CASSLGPRWAGELFF.

As for this clone: Other nucleotide sequences in the sample specify the same CDR3. The chain recombines TRBV27 with TRBJ1-2; the match to TRBD1 covers 8 bases. The J segment lost 7 bases and the V segment lost 6 bases, leaving 7 bases of the junction unmatched. The CDR3 has 13 amino acids. Germline lookup yields CDR1 MNHEY and CDR2 SMNVEV (reference sequence). The CDR3 loop is CASSPGQGGGYTF. The CDR3, as DNA: TGTGCCAGCAGCCCCGGACAGGGCGGTGGCTACACCTTC.